This T cell receptor (beta chain) was sequenced in a study of glioma-infiltrating T cells after dendritic cell vaccination. Study-level background: Patients had newly diagnosed or recurrent glioblastoma and received dendritic cell vaccines. The vaccine used monocyte-derived dendritic cells pulsed overnight with autologous tumor lysate.

Worth noting for this clone: As yet, its antigen is unknown.

The PCR used 60 V beta and 13 J beta primers. The assay was immunoSEQ multiplex PCR, and TCRdb's table has in-frame clones only and misses some. The sample records around 72,000 clones, 81% being singletons. Study results and caveats: Estimated pretreatment TIL content predicted outcome after dendritic cell vaccination.

Germline CDR1 GTSNPN, CDR2 SVGIG (reference sequence). CDR3 length: 14 amino acids. Germline trimming cut 5 bases from V and 4 bases from J; bases unmatched to any gene: 9. J is TRBJ1-1 and V is TRBV30; 8 bases are shared with TRBD1. The TCR comes from a human donor with glioblastoma. This specimen was blood, taken before dendritic cell vaccination. CDR3 nucleotide sequence: TGTGCCTGGGCCGAAACAGGGGGTGGCACTGAAGCTTTCTTT. Protein sequence: CAWAETGGGTEAFF.